The 4 T cell receptor beta chains given below trace back to one sample, sequenced in a study of CD8 T cells in Susac syndrome. cDNA came from roughly 0.47 to 1 ug RNA primed by random hexamers. TCRdb redid the calling of the immunoSEQ multiplex PCR reads with MiXCR, one entry per CDR3 protein. The sample consists of about 120,000 distinct CDR3 sequences, 92% of them appearing once. Material: CD8+ T cells from PBMCs. The source of these receptors is a human donor in good health.

The rearrangement joins TRBV7-2 to TRBJ2-7; 9 nucleotides agree with TRBD2. Germline V lookup: CDR1 SGHTA, CDR2 FQGNSA. Trimming at V came to 1 base and at J to 2 bases, leaving 3 bases not matched to a gene. The CDR3 runs to 15 residues. The CDR3 sequence: CASSLGREGPYEQYF. As DNA, the CDR3 is TGTGCCAGCAGCTTAGGGCGGGAGGGCCCCTACGAGCAGTACTTC. The entire variable domain, with the rest obtained from reference TRBV7-2 and TRBJ2-7, is as follows: GAGVSQSPSNKVTEKGKDVELRCDPISGHTALYWYRQSLGQGLEFLIYFQGNSAPDKSGLPSDRFSAERTGGSVSTLTIQRTQQEDSAVYLCASSLGREGPYEQYFGPGTRLTVT.

This clonotype was seen a few times. The chain employs TRBV7-9 and TRBJ2-7, with D perhaps being TRBD1 or TRBD2 (6 bases each). V lost 5 bases and J 6 bases, leaving 20 bases between the germline ends. The length of the CDR3 is 15 residues. The V gene's germline CDR1 is SEHNR and CDR2 FQNEAQ (reference sequence). The CDR3 DNA sequence: TGTGCCAGCAGCGACCGGGGGACAACTTGGGGCGAGCAGTACTTC. Its translation is CASSDRGTTWGEQYF. The complete variable domain, with remaining parts taken from reference TRBV7-9 and TRBJ2-7, reads DTGVSQNPRHKITKRGQNVTFRCDPISEHNRLYWYRQTLGQGPEFLTYFQNEAQLEKSRLLSDRFSAERPKGSFSTLEIQRTEQGDSAMYLCASSDRGTTWGEQYFGPGTRLTVT.

This chain connects TRBV7-2 to TRBJ2-6; the D gene is possibly TRBD2 (5 bases). CDR1 is SGHTA and CDR2 is FQGNSA in the germline V gene. The CDR3 has 16 amino acids. V lost 2 bases and J lost 2, with 10 bases in between. The CDR3 is CASSLNSAAGANVLTF. The CDR3 coding sequence is TGTGCCAGCAGCTTAAATTCAGCGGCTGGGGCCAACGTCCTGACTTTC.

V gene TRBV19 combines with J gene TRBJ2-2; D unclear. This CDR3 is built from 12 residues. With 2 bases removed from V and 6 bases from J, the gap between germline ends came to 4 bases. Germline V CDR1 and CDR2: LNHDA, SQIVND (reference sequence). This CDR3 is CASSIHPGELFF. The CDR3 region has the DNA TGTGCCAGTAGTATACATCCCGGGGAGCTGTTTTTT.